These 5 T cell receptor beta chains originate from one sample sequenced in a study of read filtering for tumor transcriptome and immune sequencing. From about 400 ng of RNA, a library with molecular barcoded alpha/delta and beta/gamma adaptors was made. One entry per CDR3 protein, called by TCRdb with MiXCR from the reads. Altogether tens of thousands of distinct CDR3 sequences are present, around 21% being singletons, with the ten largest covering roughly 13%. What was sequenced was a population of CD138-negative cells sorted from bone marrow. The source is a donor at least 40 years old with multiple myeloma.

The chain links TRBV29-1 to TRBJ2-1; 11 nucleotides match TRBD1. CDR1 and CDR2 from the germline V gene are SQVTM and ANQGSEA. This CDR3 spans 14 amino acids. CDR3 loop: CGATGTGGVNKQFF. CDR3 nucleotide sequence: TGCGGCGCCACCGGGACAGGGGGAGTTAATAAGCAGTTCTTC.

At least ten counts were recorded for this clonotype. CDR3 sequence (DNA): TGTGCTAGTGGTCTCCATAGCGGCAGGGCTTCAGGGGCCAACGTCCTGACTTTC. This sequence encodes CASGLHSGRASGANVLTF. This chain links TRBV12-5 with TRBJ2-6, with D possibly TRBD2 on 6 matching bases. This CDR3 has 18 residues. Trimming removed 5 bases from V and 4 bases from J, with 21 bases in between. The germline gives CDR1 LGHNT, CDR2 FRNRAP.

In this sample, this clonotype turned up many times. The chain is built from TRBV4-1 and TRBJ2-1; 14 bases match TRBD2. The CDR3 is made up of 16 amino acids. Germline CDR1 MGHRA, CDR2 YSYEKL. The junction had 2 bases not matched to a gene; V was cut back by 3 bases and J by 4 bases. The CDR3 loop reads CASSQGTSGSYNEQFF. CDR3 DNA sequence: TGCGCCAGCAGCCAGGGGACTAGCGGGAGTTACAATGAGCAGTTCTTC.

This clonotype was counted at least ten times. V is TRBV6-1 and J is TRBJ1-5; TRBD1 matches at 8 bases. This CDR3 spans 15 amino acids. V dropped 6 bases and J dropped 3; count of bases not matched to a gene: 7. Germline CDR1 MNHNS, CDR2 SASEGT. CDR3 in amino acids: CASSPDRGINQPQHF. The CDR3, as DNA: TGTGCCAGCAGCCCCGACAGGGGTATCAATCAGCCCCAGCATTTT.

This clonotype was seen a few times. It may be a read error: a sequence one base away is much more abundant. J is TRBJ2-3 and V is TRBV20-1; 12 positions agree with TRBD2. The CDR3 totals 15 residues. Germline V lookup: CDR1 DFQATT, CDR2 SNEGSKA (reference sequence). Trimming at V came to 6 bases and at J to 9 bases, leaving 13 bases not matched to a gene. Written as DNA, the CDR3 is TGCAGTGCGAGGGTACTAGCGGGAGGAGATGCCACGCAGTATTTT. This encodes CSARVLAGGDATQYF.